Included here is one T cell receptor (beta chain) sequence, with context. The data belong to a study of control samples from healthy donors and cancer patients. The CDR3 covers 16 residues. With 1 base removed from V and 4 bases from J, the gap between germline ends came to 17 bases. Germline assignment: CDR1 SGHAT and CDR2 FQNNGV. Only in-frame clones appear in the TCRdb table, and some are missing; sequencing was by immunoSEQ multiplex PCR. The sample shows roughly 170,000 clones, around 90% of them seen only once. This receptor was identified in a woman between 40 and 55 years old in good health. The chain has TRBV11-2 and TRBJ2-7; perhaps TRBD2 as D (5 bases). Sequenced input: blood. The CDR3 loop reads CASSLGGWQEVYEQYF. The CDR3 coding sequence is TGTGCCAGCAGCTTAGGGGGATGGCAGGAGGTTTACGAGCAGTACTTC.